What follows is one T cell receptor beta chain and its context. These data are taken from a study of blood T cells in healthy people across ages. The CDR3 contains 14 residues. V shed 6 bases and J shed 4 bases, with 15 bases lying between them. Next came a second PCR, run for roughly 6 to 11 cycles, which used a sample-barcoded 5' primer along with a J-beta primer mix. Each TCR beta cDNA got a 12-nucleotide random molecular identifier. TCRdb processed the 5' RACE reads anew with MiXCR; each CDR3 protein has one entry. The repertoire includes roughly 1,800,000 distinct CDR3 sequences, just under 50% of them detected once, and 2% to 2.5% sits in the top ten.

The chain carries TRBV12-3 or TRBV12-4 and TRBJ1-2; D is uncertain. The clonotype originates from a woman aged 40 to 50 in good health. Sequenced: blood. DNA of the CDR3: TGTGCCAGCAGCCGACCCCCGGCGGGCTATGGCTACACCTTC. This encodes CASSRPPAGYGYTF.